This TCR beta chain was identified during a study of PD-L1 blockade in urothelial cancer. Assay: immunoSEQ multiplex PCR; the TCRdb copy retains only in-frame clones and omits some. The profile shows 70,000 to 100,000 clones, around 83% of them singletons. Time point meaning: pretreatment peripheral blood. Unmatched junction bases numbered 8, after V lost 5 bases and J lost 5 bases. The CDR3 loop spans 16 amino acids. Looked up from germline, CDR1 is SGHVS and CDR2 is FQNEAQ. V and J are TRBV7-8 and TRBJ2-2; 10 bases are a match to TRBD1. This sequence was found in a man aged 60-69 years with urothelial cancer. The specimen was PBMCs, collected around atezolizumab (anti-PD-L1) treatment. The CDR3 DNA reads TGTGCCAGCAGCCCTCGGACAGGGGGTGGGACCGGGGAGCTGTTTTTT. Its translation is CASSPRTGGGTGELFF.